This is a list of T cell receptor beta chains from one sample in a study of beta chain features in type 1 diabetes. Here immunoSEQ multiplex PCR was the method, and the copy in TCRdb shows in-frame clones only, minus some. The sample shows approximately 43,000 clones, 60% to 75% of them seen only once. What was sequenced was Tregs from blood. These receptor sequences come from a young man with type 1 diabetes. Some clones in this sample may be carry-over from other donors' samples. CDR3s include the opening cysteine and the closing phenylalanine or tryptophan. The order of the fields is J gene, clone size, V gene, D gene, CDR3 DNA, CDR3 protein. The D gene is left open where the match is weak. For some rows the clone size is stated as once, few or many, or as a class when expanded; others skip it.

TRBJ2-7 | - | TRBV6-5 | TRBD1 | TGTGCCAGCAGGCCTCGACAGGGGCCCTACGAGCAGTACTTC | CASRPRQGPYEQYF
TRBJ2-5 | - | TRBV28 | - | TGTGCCAGCAGTTCCTTGCTGACTTGGGAGCAGTACTTC | CASSSLLTWEQYF
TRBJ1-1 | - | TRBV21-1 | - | TGTGCCAGCAGTCACCGATTAGCTACCACAATTCGCACTGAAGCTTTCTTT | CASSHRLATTIRTEAFF
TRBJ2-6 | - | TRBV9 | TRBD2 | TGTGCCAGCAGCAGCGGGGTCGACGGGGCCAACGTCCTGACTTTC | CASSSGVDGANVLTF
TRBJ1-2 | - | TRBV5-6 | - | TGTGCCAGCAGCCCGGGTCGTAACTATGGCTACACCTTC | CASSPGRNYGYTF
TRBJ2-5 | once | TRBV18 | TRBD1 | TGTGCCAGCTCCCTTACCAGGGGGATTGAAGAGACCCAGTACTTC | CASSLTRGIEETQYF
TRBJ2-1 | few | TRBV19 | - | TGTGCCAGTAGTCCTCCTTACACCAATGAGCAGTTCTTC | CASSPPYTNEQFF
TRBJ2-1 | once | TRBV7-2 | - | TGTGCCAGCAGCCAGGGGTCAAAGAGGGGCAATGAGCAGTTCTTC | CASSQGSKRGNEQFF
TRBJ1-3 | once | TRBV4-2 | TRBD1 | TGTGCCAGCAGCCAAAACCCCGGGACAGGGACAAGAAACACCATATATTTT | CASSQNPGTGTRNTIYF
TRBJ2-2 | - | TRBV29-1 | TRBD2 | TGCAGCGTTGAAAGGCGGGGGGCCGGCACCGGGGAGCTGTTTTTT | CSVERRGAGTGELFF
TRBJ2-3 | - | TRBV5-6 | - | TGTGCCAGCAATCCCTGGGCCACAGATACGCAGTATTTT | CASNPWATDTQYF
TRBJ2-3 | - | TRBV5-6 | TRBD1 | TGTGCCAGCAGCTTGGTGCGCAGGGGGAGCACAGATACGCAGTATTTT | CASSLVRRGSTDTQYF
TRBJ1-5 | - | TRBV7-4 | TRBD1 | TGTGCCAGCAGCTTACCGCACAGGGGATATAGCAATCAGCCCCAGCATTTT | CASSLPHRGYSNQPQHF
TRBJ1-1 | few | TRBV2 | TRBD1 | TGTGCCAGGCAGGACAGGTCGAACACTGAAGCTTTCTTT | CARQDRSNTEAFF
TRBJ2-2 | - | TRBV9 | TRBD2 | TGTGCCAGCAGCGTAGTAGCGGGGGCCGGCGGGGAGCTGTTTTTT | CASSVVAGAGGELFF
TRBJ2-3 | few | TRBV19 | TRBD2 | TGTGCCAGTAGTACCCGCGGGGAGGGCAACCCAGATACGCAGTATTTT | CASSTRGEGNPDTQYF
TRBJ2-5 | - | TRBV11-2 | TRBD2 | TGTGCCAGCAGCCGGGGACTAGAAGAGACCCAGTACTTC | CASSRGLEETQYF
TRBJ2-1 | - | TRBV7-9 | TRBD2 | TGTGCCAGCAGCTTAGACAGCCGGGGGGGTTTGGAGCAGTTCTTC | CASSLDSRGGLEQFF
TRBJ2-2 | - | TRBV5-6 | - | TGTGCCAGCAGCTTCTATGACAGGAGAAACACCGGGGAGCTGTTTTTT | CASSFYDRRNTGELFF
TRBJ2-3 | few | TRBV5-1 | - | TGCGCCAGCAGCTTGTTCAGGTGGACAGATACGCAGTATTTT | CASSLFRWTDTQYF
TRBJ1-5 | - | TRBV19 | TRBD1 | TGTGCCAGTAGTCGACAGGGGAACAATCAGCCCCAGCATTTT | CASSRQGNNQPQHF
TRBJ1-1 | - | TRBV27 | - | TGTGCCAGCAGTTACAGGAGGAACACTGAAGCTTTCTTT | CASSYRRNTEAFF
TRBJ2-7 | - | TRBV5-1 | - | TGCGCCAGCAGCTTCAGGAATTCTCACTACGAGCAGTACTTC | CASSFRNSHYEQYF
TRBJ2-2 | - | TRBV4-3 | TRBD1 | TGCGCCAGCAGCCCTAATGAGGGGGCCCCCGGGGAGCTGTTTTTT | CASSPNEGAPGELFF
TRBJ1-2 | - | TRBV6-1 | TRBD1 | TGTGCCAGCAGTCCGGGACAGCACTATGGCTACACCTTC | CASSPGQHYGYTF
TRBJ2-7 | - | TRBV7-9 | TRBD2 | TGTGCCAGCAGCTCGACTAGCGGGCTCGCCCAGCAGTACTTC | CASSSTSGLAQQYF
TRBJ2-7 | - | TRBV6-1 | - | TGTGCCAGCAGTAGACATACCCCTACCTACGAGCAGTACTTC | CASSRHTPTYEQYF
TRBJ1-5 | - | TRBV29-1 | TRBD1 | TGCAGCGTCCGCGCCGGGACAGGGGTGGGTCAGCCCCAGCATTTT | CSVRAGTGVGQPQHF
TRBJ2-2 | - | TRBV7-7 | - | TGTGCTAGCAGCCCCGGGGGAAACACCGGGGAGCTGTTTTTT | CASSPGGNTGELFF
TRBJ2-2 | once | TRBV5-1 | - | TGCGCCAGCAGCTTGCTCAGTAACACCGGGGAGCTGTTTTTT | CASSLLSNTGELFF
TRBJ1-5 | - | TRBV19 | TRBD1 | TGTGCCAGTACAAGGGACAGGGTGTATCAGCCCCAGCATTTT | CASTRDRVYQPQHF
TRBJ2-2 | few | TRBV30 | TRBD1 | TGTGCCTATTCGACAGGGCGGGTTTACGCCGGGGAGCTGTTTTTT | CAYSTGRVYAGELFF
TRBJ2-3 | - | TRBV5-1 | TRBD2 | TGCGCCAGTACGACGCTAGCGGGGGCCACAGATACGCAGTATTTT | CASTTLAGATDTQYF
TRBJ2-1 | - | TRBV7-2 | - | TGTGCCAGCAGCCTGGGGGGGCTCGGGTACAATGAGCAGTTCTTC | CASSLGGLGYNEQFF
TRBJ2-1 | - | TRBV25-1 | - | TGTGCCAGCAGTGAATCTGGCAGTAAGTTTGAGCAGTTCTTC | CASSESGSKFEQFF
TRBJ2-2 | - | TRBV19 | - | TGTGCCAGTAGTAGACTAGGGGTCACCGGGGAGCTGTTTTTT | CASSRLGVTGELFF
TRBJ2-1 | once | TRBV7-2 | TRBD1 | TGTGCCAGCAGCACCGGGACAGGGGACGTGGAGCAGTTCTTC | CASSTGTGDVEQFF
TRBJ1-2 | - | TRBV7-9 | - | TGTGCCAGCACCCCCCTGGGCCTTTATGGCTACACCTTC | CASTPLGLYGYTF
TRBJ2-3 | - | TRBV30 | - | TGTGCCTGGAGTGTAACGCACGGTACGCAGTATTTT | CAWSVTHGTQYF
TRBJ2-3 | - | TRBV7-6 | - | TGTGCCAGCAGCAGCACAACGAGGCCCAATACGCAGTATTTT | CASSSTTRPNTQYF
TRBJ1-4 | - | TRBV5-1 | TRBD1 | TGCGCCAGCAGCTCTGGGACAGGGGCAAATGAAAAACTGTTTTTT | CASSSGTGANEKLFF
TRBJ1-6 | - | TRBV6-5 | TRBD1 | TGTGCCAGCAAACCAGACAGGGGGCTGAATTCACCCCTCCACTTT | CASKPDRGLNSPLHF
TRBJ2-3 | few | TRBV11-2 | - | TGTGCCAGCAGCCGACAGTCTTATACGCAGTATTTT | CASSRQSYTQYF
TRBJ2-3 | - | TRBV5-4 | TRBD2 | TGTGCCAGCAGCTTTAGACTAGCGGGGGCAACAGATACGCAGTATTTT | CASSFRLAGATDTQYF
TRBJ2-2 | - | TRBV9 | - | TGTGCCAGCAGCGTAGCTTACACCGGGGAGCTGTTTTTT | CASSVAYTGELFF
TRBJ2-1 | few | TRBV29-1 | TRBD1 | TGCAGCGTAGCCGGACAGGGATGGGACAATGAGCAGTTCTTC | CSVAGQGWDNEQFF
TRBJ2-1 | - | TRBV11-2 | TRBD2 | TGTGCCAGCAGCGAATCTCTAGCGGGGGGTAAGAATGAGCAGTTCTTC | CASSESLAGGKNEQFF
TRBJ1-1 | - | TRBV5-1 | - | TGCGCCAGCAGCTTGGACTTTAACACTGAAGCTTTCTTT | CASSLDFNTEAFF
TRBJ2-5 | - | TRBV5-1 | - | TGCGCCAGCAGCCCCTACCAAGAGACCCAGTACTTC | CASSPYQETQYF
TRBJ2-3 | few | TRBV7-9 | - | TGTGCCAGCAGCTTAGTAGCGAGGAGCACAGATACGCAGTATTTT | CASSLVARSTDTQYF
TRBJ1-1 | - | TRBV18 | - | TGTGCCAGCTCACCAGAGGGGGTAAACACTGAAGCTTTCTTT | CASSPEGVNTEAFF
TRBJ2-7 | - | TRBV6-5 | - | TGTGCCAGCACCTCAGGGTGGGTGAGCTCCTACGAGCAGTACTTC | CASTSGWVSSYEQYF
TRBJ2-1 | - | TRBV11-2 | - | TGTGCCAGCAGCTTAACAGCGTTTCAGGGGGGACCGTACAATGAGCAGTTCTTC | CASSLTAFQGGPYNEQFF